The 12 T cell receptor beta chains below all came from one sample that was sequenced in a study of glioma-infiltrating T cells after dendritic cell vaccination. Some clones are missing from TCRdb's copy, which holds only in-frame ones; the method was immunoSEQ multiplex PCR. The repertoire consists of approximately 64,000 clones, with roughly 80% occurring once and the leading ten covering over 9%. Specimen: blood, collected before dendritic cell vaccination. Source of these receptors: a human donor with glioblastoma.

The V gene is TRBV5-5, the J gene TRBJ2-5; 9 nucleotides align to TRBD1. Germline V CDR1 and CDR2: SGHKS, YYEKEE (reference sequence). The J segment lost 4 bases and the V segment lost 0 bases, leaving 4 bases of the junction unmatched. This CDR3 spans 15 amino acids. CDR3 in amino acids: CASSLVNRGPETQYF. DNA of the CDR3: TGTGCCAGCAGCTTGGTTAACAGGGGGCCAGAGACCCAGTACTTC. Supplemented by reference TRBV5-5 and TRBJ2-5, the full variable domain reads DAGVTQSPTHLIKTRGQQVTLRCSPISGHKSVSWYQQVLGQGPQFIFQYYEKEERGRGNFPDRFSARQFPNYSSELNVNALLLGDSALYLCASSLVNRGPETQYFGPGTRLLVL.

The J gene is TRBJ1-1, the V gene TRBV6-1; D is possibly TRBD1 (5 bases). CDR3 length: 14 residues. Germline V CDR1 and CDR2: MNHNS, SASEGT. The ends were cut back, 7 bases at V and 0 bases at J, with 12 bases in the middle. CDR3 in amino acids: CASTSGGVNTEAFF. Here the CDR3 DNA reads TGTGCCAGCACTTCGGGAGGGGTGAACACTGAAGCTTTCTTT.

This chain connects TRBV6-1 to TRBJ1-1, with unresolved D. Per the germline V gene, CDR1 is MNHNS and CDR2 is SASEGT. The CDR3 runs to 14 residues. Between the trimmed V and J ends, which lost 7 bases and 10 bases, there was a span of 22 bases. CDR3 loop: CASMHAAGDDRAFF. CDR3 nucleotide sequence: TGTGCCAGCATGCATGCCGCCGGAGATGATCGAGCTTTCTTT.

V and J are TRBV19 and TRBJ2-3, with 13 bases aligning to TRBD2. The CDR3 loop spans 18 amino acids. The V gene's germline CDR1 is LNHDA and CDR2 SQIVND (reference sequence). Losses at the gene ends were 5 bases for V and 5 bases for J; bases not matched to a gene: 13. The CDR3 loop is CASSPSSLAGGRGDTQYF. CDR3 nucleotide sequence: TGTGCCAGTAGTCCTTCTTCACTAGCGGGGGGGCGAGGAGATACGCAGTATTTT.

The chain has TRBV6-6 and TRBJ2-3, with a possible D match to TRBD1 (6 bases). CDR3 length equals 16 residues. V lost 0 bases and J 3 bases, leaving 13 bases between the germline ends. Germline V gene data show CDR1 as MNHNY and CDR2 as SVGAGI (reference sequence). CDR3 bases: TGTGCCAGCAGTTACTCCGCAGGGGATGTAACAGATACGCAGTATTTT. The encoded protein is CASSYSAGDVTDTQYF.

V usage is TRBV15 and J usage is TRBJ2-5; TRBD1 matches at 11 bases. The junction had 27 bases not matched to a gene; V was cut back by 4 bases and J by 2 bases. The CDR3 spans 23 residues. In germline, CDR1 is LNHNV, CDR2 YYDKDF (reference sequence). CDR3 nucleotide sequence: TGTGCCACCAGCACCCTAGGCCCCCCGGGACAGGGGGTCGCTAGCGGTAAGCAAGAGACCCAGTACTTC. Protein product: CATSTLGPPGQGVASGKQETQYF.

J is TRBJ1-1 and V is TRBV5-6; D is possibly TRBD1 (5 bases). This CDR3 spans 12 amino acids. The germline CDR1 and CDR2 sequences are SGHDT and YYEEEE. Trimming removed 5 bases at V and 7 bases at J, with 12 bases between. In nucleotides, the CDR3 is TGTGCCAGCAGTACCGTGGGGGGTGAAGCTTTCTTT. This encodes CASSTVGGEAFF.

V and J are TRBV28 and TRBJ2-5; a possible D gene is TRBD1 (5 bases). The better agreement between TRBJ2-7 and the DNA end casts doubt on the J call. Germline V gene lookup returns CDR1 MDHEN and CDR2 SYDVKM. CDR3 length: 11 residues. CDR3 amino acids: CASRTAYEQYF. For the CDR3, the DNA is TGTGCCAGCAGGACAGCCTACGAGCAGTACTTC.

In its sample, this clone was seen a few times. The rearrangement links TRBV4-1 to TRBJ1-2; 9 bases fit TRBD1. The CDR3 is 15 amino acids. In germline, CDR1 is MGHRA, CDR2 YSYEKL. J was trimmed by 6 bases and V by 6 bases; bases with no gene match: 11. CDR3 in amino acids: CASRLGQGLLNGYTF. The CDR3 coding sequence is TGCGCCAGCAGACTCGGACAGGGGCTTCTAAATGGCTACACCTTC.

This rearrangement joins TRBV11-2 to TRBJ1-3; 9 bases match TRBD1. Germline trimming cut 5 bases from V and 1 base from J; bases unmatched to any gene: 6. The CDR3 length is 16 residues. Germline values: CDR1 SGHAT, CDR2 FQNNGV. The CDR3 reads CASSRAGTGSGNTIYF. DNA for the CDR3: TGTGCCAGCAGCCGAGCCGGGACAGGGTCTGGAAACACCATATATTTT.

The chain recombines TRBV7-2 with TRBJ1-2, with 7 bases that match TRBD1. The CDR3 spans 15 residues. Germline-derived CDR1 and CDR2 are SGHTA and FQGNSA. After removal of 5 bases from V and 8 bases from J, the junction contained 14 bases not matched to a gene. Here the CDR3 reads CASSLRGQFRGGYTF. CDR3 nucleotide sequence: TGTGCCAGCAGCCTACGGGGACAGTTCCGAGGGGGCTACACCTTC.

The chain links TRBV29-1 to TRBJ2-5, with a tentative D call TRBD1 (6 bases). The germline V gene has CDR1 SQVTM and CDR2 ANQGSEA. With 7 bases removed from V and 1 base from J, the gap between germline ends came to 10 bases. This CDR3 is built from 12 residues. CDR3 sequence reads: CSATDSQETQYF. In nucleotides, the CDR3 is TGCAGCGCCACGGACAGCCAAGAGACCCAGTACTTC.